These T cell receptor beta chains were read from a single sample in a study of cytotoxic CD8 clonotypes in ibrutinib-treated CLL. Sequencing was performed with immunoSEQ multiplex PCR; in TCRdb, only in-frame clones are kept and a portion is missing. The sample yields 150,000 to 250,000 clones, around 70% seen once. The source was PBMCs, collected after 24 months of ibrutinib treatment. The receptors here all came from a human donor with chronic lymphocytic leukemia. Each CDR3 is given with its conserved first and last residue. Fields, in order: clone size, D gene, J gene, V gene, CDR3 DNA, CDR3 protein. The D gene is left open where the match is weak. Clone size, where shown, is once, few, many, or a class for clones that have expanded.

clone size: few; D gene: TRBD1; J gene: TRBJ1-5; V gene: TRBV28; CDR3 DNA: TGTGCCAGCAGCACTGGGACAGGGTTCAAGCATTTT; CDR3 protein: CASSTGTGFKHF
clone size: -; D gene: -; J gene: TRBJ2-5; V gene: TRBV27; CDR3 DNA: TGTGCCAGCAGTTTCTGGGGGAACCAAGAGACCCAGTACTTC; CDR3 protein: CASSFWGNQETQYF
clone size: -; D gene: TRBD1; J gene: TRBJ2-5; V gene: TRBV5-1; CDR3 DNA: TGCGCCAGCAGCTGGTCCGGGACAGAAGAGACCCAGTACTTC; CDR3 protein: CASSWSGTEETQYF
clone size: -; D gene: -; J gene: TRBJ2-2; V gene: TRBV5-1; CDR3 DNA: TGCGCCAGCAGCCCCCAACGGATGTGGACCGGGGAGCTGTTTTTT; CDR3 protein: CASSPQRMWTGELFF
clone size: -; D gene: -; J gene: TRBJ2-2; V gene: TRBV7-9; CDR3 DNA: TGTGCCAGCAGCTTCAAGGGAGGGGGTACCGGGGAGCTGTTTTTT; CDR3 protein: CASSFKGGGTGELFF
clone size: -; D gene: TRBD2; J gene: TRBJ2-2; V gene: TRBV4-2; CDR3 DNA: TGTGCCAGCAGCCAACGACTAGCGGGAGTGGCCGGGGAGCTGTTTTTT; CDR3 protein: CASSQRLAGVAGELFF
clone size: -; D gene: TRBD1; J gene: TRBJ1-4; V gene: TRBV5-1; CDR3 DNA: TGCGCCAGCACGATCGGGACAGAAAATGAAAAACTGTTTTTT; CDR3 protein: CASTIGTENEKLFF
clone size: -; D gene: TRBD1; J gene: TRBJ2-3; V gene: TRBV13; CDR3 DNA: TGTGCCAGCAGCTTAGATCAGGACAGGGGCCGTCTGGGCACAGATACGCAGTATTTT; CDR3 protein: CASSLDQDRGRLGTDTQYF
clone size: -; D gene: -; J gene: TRBJ2-5; V gene: TRBV19; CDR3 DNA: TGTGCCAGTAGCTCACAGGGGAGGTGGGAGACCCAGTACTTC; CDR3 protein: CASSSQGRWETQYF
clone size: once; D gene: -; J gene: TRBJ1-1; V gene: TRBV7-8; CDR3 DNA: TGTGCCAGCAGCTTAGCGCGCAGTCCGTCTGAAGCTTTCTTT; CDR3 protein: CASSLARSPSEAFF
clone size: -; D gene: TRBD1; J gene: TRBJ2-7; V gene: TRBV5-6; CDR3 DNA: TGTGCCAGCACCGCGACCGGGACAGGGGACGAGCAGTACTTC; CDR3 protein: CASTATGTGDEQYF
clone size: -; D gene: TRBD1; J gene: TRBJ2-1; V gene: TRBV27; CDR3 DNA: TGTGCCAGCAGTTTACTCGGACAGGGGAGCAATGAGCAGTTCTTC; CDR3 protein: CASSLLGQGSNEQFF
clone size: -; D gene: TRBD1; J gene: TRBJ2-3; V gene: TRBV10-2; CDR3 DNA: TGCGCCAGTTCCGGGACAGCAAGTTCAGATACGCAGTATTTT; CDR3 protein: CASSGTASSDTQYF
clone size: -; D gene: -; J gene: TRBJ2-3; V gene: TRBV27; CDR3 DNA: TGTGCCAGCAGTTGGACTATTTTGCCAGATACGCAGTATTTT; CDR3 protein: CASSWTILPDTQYF
clone size: -; D gene: -; J gene: TRBJ2-1; V gene: TRBV20-1; CDR3 DNA: TGCAGTGCCCTCGGGGTTGAGCAGTTCTTC; CDR3 protein: CSALGVEQFF
clone size: -; D gene: TRBD1; J gene: TRBJ2-5; V gene: TRBV5-1; CDR3 DNA: TGCGCCAGCAGCTCCGGGACAGCGTACCAAGAGACCCAGTACTTC; CDR3 protein: CASSSGTAYQETQYF
clone size: few; D gene: -; J gene: TRBJ2-7; V gene: TRBV28; CDR3 DNA: TGTGCCAGCAGCCGCTTAGGCTCCTACGAGCAGTACTTC; CDR3 protein: CASSRLGSYEQYF
clone size: -; D gene: TRBD2; J gene: TRBJ2-1; V gene: TRBV5-1; CDR3 DNA: TGCGCCAGCAGCAAACTAGCGGGAGGGTATGAGCAGTTCTTC; CDR3 protein: CASSKLAGGYEQFF
clone size: few; D gene: -; J gene: TRBJ1-1; V gene: TRBV27; CDR3 DNA: TGTGCCAGCAGTCCCCTGGGAGAGAACACTGAAGCTTTCTTT; CDR3 protein: CASSPLGENTEAFF
clone size: -; D gene: -; J gene: TRBJ2-7; V gene: TRBV28; CDR3 DNA: TGTGCCAGCAGCCGCCCTCGGGAGCAGTACTTC; CDR3 protein: CASSRPREQYF
clone size: -; D gene: TRBD2; J gene: TRBJ2-7; V gene: TRBV6-1; CDR3 DNA: TGTGCCAGCAGTGAAGGTCCAGCGGGACTATACGAGCAGTACTTC; CDR3 protein: CASSEGPAGLYEQYF
clone size: few; D gene: -; J gene: TRBJ1-2; V gene: TRBV7-2; CDR3 DNA: TGTGCCAGCAGGCCCACGGGGGGGGCGAGCTATGGCTACACCTTC; CDR3 protein: CASRPTGGASYGYTF
clone size: -; D gene: -; J gene: TRBJ2-7; V gene: TRBV30; CDR3 DNA: TGTGCCTGGAACCAGGGAGCAATTTACGAGCAGTACTTC; CDR3 protein: CAWNQGAIYEQYF
clone size: -; D gene: -; J gene: TRBJ1-2; V gene: TRBV11-2; CDR3 DNA: TGTGCCAGCAGCAGACAAGTGGCAGGGAACGGCTACACCTTC; CDR3 protein: CASSRQVAGNGYTF
clone size: -; D gene: -; J gene: TRBJ2-7; V gene: TRBV7-9; CDR3 DNA: TGTGCCAGCAGCTTAGGGACCCGGGCCTACGAGCAGTACTTC; CDR3 protein: CASSLGTRAYEQYF
clone size: -; D gene: TRBD2; J gene: TRBJ2-2; V gene: TRBV11-3; CDR3 DNA: TGTGCCAGCAGCTTAGAGGGCAGGACTAGCGGGAGATCGAACACCGGGGAGCTGTTTTTT; CDR3 protein: CASSLEGRTSGRSNTGELFF
clone size: -; D gene: -; J gene: TRBJ2-1; V gene: TRBV6-6; CDR3 DNA: TGTGCCAGCAGTTACCAGGGGAATGAGCAGTTCTTC; CDR3 protein: CASSYQGNEQFF
clone size: -; D gene: -; J gene: TRBJ2-1; V gene: TRBV28; CDR3 DNA: TGTGCCAGCAGTTTTGGTGGGGGGAGGATCTGGACCTCACCCCTGTTCTCCTACAATGAGCAGTTCTTC; CDR3 protein: CASSFGGGRIWTSPLFSYNEQFF
clone size: few; D gene: -; J gene: TRBJ2-5; V gene: TRBV7-2; CDR3 DNA: TGTGCCAGCAGCTTAGGAGGGATCCAAGAGACCCAGTACTTC; CDR3 protein: CASSLGGIQETQYF
clone size: -; D gene: TRBD2; J gene: TRBJ2-7; V gene: TRBV27; CDR3 DNA: TGTGCCAGCAGTTTATCGGGGACTAGCGGACTCTACGAGCAGTACTTC; CDR3 protein: CASSLSGTSGLYEQYF
clone size: few; D gene: -; J gene: TRBJ1-2; V gene: TRBV6-1; CDR3 DNA: TGTGCCAGCAGTGAATACTGGAGCTATGGCTACACCTTC; CDR3 protein: CASSEYWSYGYTF
clone size: -; D gene: TRBD2; J gene: TRBJ2-1; V gene: TRBV18; CDR3 DNA: TGTGCCAGCTCACCACCAGGCCTAGCGGGATTCTATGAGCAGTTCTTC; CDR3 protein: CASSPPGLAGFYEQFF
clone size: -; D gene: TRBD2; J gene: TRBJ2-7; V gene: TRBV27; CDR3 DNA: TGTGCCAGCAGTCCCGGGACTAGTCCCTACCCGAATACCGACGAGCAGTACTTC; CDR3 protein: CASSPGTSPYPNTDEQYF
clone size: -; D gene: -; J gene: TRBJ2-7; V gene: TRBV11-1; CDR3 DNA: TGTGCCACCTCAGCATACCAGGACTACGAGCAGTACTTC; CDR3 protein: CATSAYQDYEQYF
clone size: -; D gene: TRBD1; J gene: TRBJ1-5; V gene: TRBV27; CDR3 DNA: TGTGCCAGCAGTTTAACAGGGGATCATCAGCCCCAGCATTTT; CDR3 protein: CASSLTGDHQPQHF
clone size: -; D gene: TRBD2; J gene: TRBJ2-7; V gene: TRBV5-1; CDR3 DNA: TGCGCCAGCAGTGGAACCCTAGCGGGAAGCGAGCAGTACTTC; CDR3 protein: CASSGTLAGSEQYF
clone size: few; D gene: TRBD1; J gene: TRBJ2-7; V gene: TRBV4-1; CDR3 DNA: TGCGCCAGCAGCCAGTACACGACAGGGCCCTACGAGCAGTACTTC; CDR3 protein: CASSQYTTGPYEQYF
clone size: -; D gene: -; J gene: TRBJ2-2; V gene: TRBV6-5; CDR3 DNA: TGTGCCAGCAGTATGTACACCGGGGAGCTGTTTTTT; CDR3 protein: CASSMYTGELFF
clone size: -; D gene: -; J gene: TRBJ2-7; V gene: TRBV5-6; CDR3 DNA: TGTGCCAGCAGTCCTCTCGGGTCACTCTACGAGCAGTACTTC; CDR3 protein: CASSPLGSLYEQYF
clone size: -; D gene: -; J gene: TRBJ1-1; V gene: TRBV6-1; CDR3 DNA: TGTGCCAGCCTCCTTGCCTGGGGGGCGGGTGAAGCTTTCTTT; CDR3 protein: CASLLAWGAGEAFF
clone size: -; D gene: TRBD1; J gene: TRBJ1-1; V gene: TRBV5-4; CDR3 DNA: TGTGCCAGCAGCCAGACAGGGTTGCCTGAAGCTTTCTTT; CDR3 protein: CASSQTGLPEAFF
clone size: -; D gene: -; J gene: TRBJ2-5; V gene: TRBV9; CDR3 DNA: TGTGCCAGCAGCGCTACCCGATCCCCGGGAGTAGAGACCCAGTACTTC; CDR3 protein: CASSATRSPGVETQYF
clone size: -; D gene: -; J gene: TRBJ2-1; V gene: TRBV7-2; CDR3 DNA: TGTGCCAGCAGAATAGGGGAGGCCCACTACAATGAGCAGTTCTTC; CDR3 protein: CASRIGEAHYNEQFF
clone size: -; D gene: -; J gene: TRBJ2-3; V gene: TRBV2; CDR3 DNA: TGTGCCAGCAGTGGGTATGGGGCCACAGATACGCAGTATTTT; CDR3 protein: CASSGYGATDTQYF
clone size: once; D gene: TRBD1; J gene: TRBJ1-1; V gene: TRBV18; CDR3 DNA: TGTGCCAGCTCAGCGGGACAGGGCCATACTGAAGCTTTCTTT; CDR3 protein: CASSAGQGHTEAFF